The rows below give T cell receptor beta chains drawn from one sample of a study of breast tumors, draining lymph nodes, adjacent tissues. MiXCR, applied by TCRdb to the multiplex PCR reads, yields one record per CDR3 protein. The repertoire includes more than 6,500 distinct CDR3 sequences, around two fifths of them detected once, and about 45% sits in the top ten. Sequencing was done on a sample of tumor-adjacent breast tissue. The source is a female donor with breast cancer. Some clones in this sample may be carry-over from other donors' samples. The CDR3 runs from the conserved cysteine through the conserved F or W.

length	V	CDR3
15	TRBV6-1	CASVTGTDADQPQHF
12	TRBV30	CAWEDRADTQYF
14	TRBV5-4	CASSLRQGAYEQYF
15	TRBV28	CASSSASQGGETQYF
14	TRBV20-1	CSARDLLTYNEQFF
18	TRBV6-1	CASSEYIAGDQNTGELFF
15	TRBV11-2	CASSVEFSSGNTIYF
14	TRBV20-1	CSARDLRGVHGYTF
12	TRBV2	CASNSGTSVGFF
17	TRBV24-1	CATSDFSGSSVYNEQFF
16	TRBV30	CAWSIPGGVLSRGYPF
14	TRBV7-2	CASSLAAGANEQFF
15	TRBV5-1	CASSLAQREYNEQFF
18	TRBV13	CASSLGTSGSMNTDTQYF
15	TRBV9	CASSVESGRSYEQYF
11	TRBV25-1	CASETGYEQYF
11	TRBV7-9	CASSPTTEQYF
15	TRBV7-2	CASSPSGRGTDAQYF
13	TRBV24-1	CATSDAGKDGYTF
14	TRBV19	CASSIVTAGRGYTF
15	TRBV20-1	CSARDIGDRNSPLHF
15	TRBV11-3	CASSLAPGGTDTQYF
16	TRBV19	CASTLIAGARDNEQFF
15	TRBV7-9	CASKGSATPLNEQYF
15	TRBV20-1	CSARDPRGWNEKLFF
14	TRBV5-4	CASSLVGQNTEAFF
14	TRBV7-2	CASKAGSLNSPLHF
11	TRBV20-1	CSAQGGRGQFF
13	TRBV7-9	CASSLDENQPQHF
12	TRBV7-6	CASSSGSDEQYF
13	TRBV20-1	CSAAGHSNQPQHF
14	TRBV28	CASSLLGTNEKLFF
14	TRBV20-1	CSATPTSNSYEQYF